A single sample gave rise to the 32 T cell receptor beta chains below, sequenced in a study of molecular identifiers for immune sequencing clone quantification. TCRdb re-analysed the PCR reads in MiXCR, keeping a single row per CDR3 protein. The sample yields approximately 550,000 distinct CDR3 sequences, about a fifth seen once. The sequenced sample was naive CD8+ T cells from blood, with Jurkat cell RNA spiked in. Described subset: FACS-sorted CD8+CD4-CCR7+CD45RA+ naive T cells. These receptors were taken from a human donor in good health. Some libraries in this study had Jurkat cell RNA spiked in.

This clonotype was seen many times. The rearrangement uses TRBV11-2 and TRBJ2-7; 7 bases are shared with TRBD1. In germline, CDR1 is SGHAT, CDR2 FQNNGV. Trimming took 5 bases from V and 0 from J; bases not matched to a gene: 4. The CDR3 sequence is 14 residues long. Written as DNA, the CDR3 is TGTGCCAGCAGCCCCAGGGACAGCTCCTACGAGCAGTACTTC. It yields the protein CASSPRDSSYEQYF. Filled out from reference TRBV11-2 and TRBJ2-7, the complete variable domain reads EAGVAQSPRYKIIEKRQSVAFWCNPISGHATLYWYQQILGQGPKLLIQFQNNGVVDDSQLPKDRFSAERLKGVDSTLKIQPAKLEDSAVYLCASSPRDSSYEQYFGPGTRLTVT.

This clonotype has ten or more counts. This chain connects TRBV20-1 to TRBJ1-5, with TRBD1 matching over 8 bases. Trimming took 6 bases from V and 4 from J; bases not matched to a gene: 8. The CDR3 has 14 residues. CDR1 and CDR2 (germline): DFQATT, SNEGSKA (reference sequence). CDR3 in DNA: TGCAGTGCCCGCGAGGACAGGGATAATCAGCCCCAGCATTTT. It yields the protein CSAREDRDNQPQHF.

The DNA of the CDR3 is TGTGCCAGCAGTCCGGGACAGGGGGCATACACTGAAGCTTTCTTT. It specifies CASSPGQGAYTEAFF. The V and J genes are TRBV6-2 or TRBV6-3 and TRBJ1-1, with 12 bases identical to TRBD1. Trimming removed 5 bases from V and 3 bases from J; junction bases left unmatched: 4. The CDR3 loop spans 15 amino acids. Germline V lookup: CDR1 MNHEY, CDR2 SVGEGT.

The genes are TRBV6-2 or TRBV6-3 and TRBJ2-7; 7 nucleotides agree with TRBD1. The germline V gene encodes CDR1 MNHEY and CDR2 SVGEGT. This CDR3 comprises 15 residues. V was pared by 2 bases and J by 5 bases, with 9 bases of the junction left unmatched. The CDR3 DNA sequence: TGTGCCAGCAGTTACCGGACAGGAGCGTCCCACGAGCAGTACTTC. Protein product: CASSYRTGASHEQYF.

This clonotype was seen ten or more times. A read error may produce the germline difference seen at one junction end. V usage is TRBV4-1 and J usage is TRBJ2-3; weak D call: TRBD2 (6 bases). CDR1 and CDR2 (germline): MGHRA, YSYEKL. This CDR3 has 15 residues. The CDR3 bases are TGTGCCAGCAGCCAAGACGGACTAAGTACAGATACGCAGTATTTT. As protein: CASSQDGLSTDTQYF.

This clonotype was observed a few times. The J gene is TRBJ2-3, the V gene TRBV19, with 7 bases that match TRBD2. The CDR3 is 13 amino acids. J gave up 0 bases and V 9 bases, and 3 bases lay outside the gene matches. CDR1 LNHDA and CDR2 SQIVND come from the germline V gene (reference sequence). The CDR3 sequence is CASWGGSTDTQYF. The CDR3 DNA sequence: TGTGCCAGCTGGGGGGGGAGCACAGATACGCAGTATTTT.

The table lists this clonotype with many counts. V is TRBV19 and J is TRBJ2-7, with D possibly TRBD1 on 6 matching bases. V gave up 7 bases and J gave up 2 bases, with 12 bases separating them. The CDR3 loop spans 13 amino acids. Germline loops: CDR1 LNHDA, CDR2 SQIVND (reference sequence). The DNA of the CDR3 is TGTGCCAGTATGGCAGGGGACCCCTACGAGCAGTACTTC. The encoded protein is CASMAGDPYEQYF.

V usage is TRBV9 and J usage is TRBJ2-3; 14 nucleotides align to TRBD2. V lost 4 bases to trimming and J lost 6 bases; unmatched junction nucleotides: 13. The CDR3 covers 18 residues. CDR1 SGDLS and CDR2 YYNGEE come from the germline V gene. The CDR3 DNA reads as TGTGCCAGCAGCCCCGAACCCGGACTAGCGGGAGGTCGGGATACGCAGTATTTT. Protein product: CASSPEPGLAGGRDTQYF.

This clonotype was picked up many times. The CDR3 is CASSRRDSGGTEAFF. For the CDR3, the DNA is TGTGCCAGCAGTCGCCGGGACAGCGGAGGCACTGAAGCTTTCTTT. This chain connects TRBV2 to TRBJ1-1; 7 bases align to TRBD1. This CDR3 spans 15 amino acids. Germline V gene data show CDR1 as SNHLY and CDR2 as FYNNEI. Germline trimming cut 5 bases from V and 4 bases from J; bases unmatched to any gene: 10.

Concerning this clonotype itself: A clone one base away is much larger, so this may be a read error. The V call is TRBV29-1, the J call TRBJ1-1, with D possibly TRBD1 on 5 matching bases. The ends were cut back, 6 bases at V and 1 base at J, with 15 bases in the middle. Germline V gives CDR1 SQVTM, CDR2 ANQGSEA. The CDR3 sequence is 14 residues long. CDR3 in DNA: TGCAGCGTCCACAGACCCGGGACGAACACTGAAGCTTTCTTT. It codes for CSVHRPGTNTEAFF. Full variable domain (outside the CDR3, taken from reference TRBV29-1 and TRBJ1-1): SAVISQKPSRDICQRGTSLTIQCQVDSQVTMMFWYRQQPGQSLTLIATANQGSEATYESGFVIDKFPISRPNLTFSTLTVSNMSPEDSSIYLCSVHRPGTNTEAFFGQGTRLTVV.

This clonotype has a count of ten or more. This chain uses TRBV20-1 with TRBJ2-5; TRBD2 matches 7 bases. The CDR3 runs 15 residues. The junction had 8 bases not matched to a gene; V was cut back by 0 bases and J by 4 bases. Per germline, CDR1 DFQATT and CDR2 SNEGSKA (reference sequence). CDR3 loop: CSARERGAGVETQYF. In DNA, the CDR3 is TGCAGTGCTAGAGAACGGGGTGCGGGAGTAGAGACCCAGTACTTC.

The genes are TRBV27 and TRBJ2-5, with 11 bases that match TRBD2. Germline V gives CDR1 MNHEY, CDR2 SMNVEV (reference sequence). V lost 0 bases and J lost 0; bases outside the gene matches: 9. The CDR3 is 19 residues long. The CDR3 DNA reads TGTGCCAGCAGTTTATCCGGGGTAGCGGGAGGGCCAAACCAAGAGACCCAGTACTTC. Translated, it gives CASSLSGVAGGPNQETQYF.

About this clonotype: This could be a read error, since a much larger clone is one nucleotide away. This rearrangement joins TRBV4-1 to TRBJ2-7, with a weak D call TRBD2 (5 bases). CDR1 and CDR2 (germline): MGHRA, YSYEKL. The CDR3 sequence is 15 residues long. V lost 0 bases, J lost 3 bases, and 12 bases lay in between. The CDR3 loop reads CASSQEAPGFYEQYF. Written as DNA, the CDR3 is TGCGCCAGCAGCCAAGAAGCCCCGGGATTCTACGAGCAGTACTTC.

In this sample, this clonotype turned up a few times. This chain uses TRBV4-3 with TRBJ2-1; 14 bases align to TRBD2. V shed 3 bases and J 7 bases; nucleotides not matched to a gene: 8. CDR3 size: 17 residues. Per germline, CDR1 LGHNA and CDR2 YSLEER. CDR3 coding DNA: TGCGCCAGCAGCCAGGGACTAGCGGGAGAGATCTTGAATGAGCAGTTCTTC. Its translation is CASSQGLAGEILNEQFF.

The chain combines TRBV19 with TRBJ2-3, with D perhaps TRBD2 (6 bases). Germline values: CDR1 LNHDA, CDR2 SQIVND (reference sequence). The germline V and J ends were trimmed by 5 bases and 4 bases, with 16 bases remaining between them. The CDR3 has 15 amino acids. As DNA, the CDR3 is TGTGCCAGTAGTCGGCAGGACTACTCGGCAGATACGCAGTATTTT. It yields the protein CASSRQDYSADTQYF.

The chain links TRBV4-2 to TRBJ1-5, with D maybe TRBD1 (6 bases). Per germline, CDR1 LGHNA and CDR2 YNFKEQ. The CDR3 extends over 16 amino acids. Between the trimmed V and J ends, which lost 3 bases and 6 bases, there was a span of 18 bases. CDR3 sequence (DNA): TGTGCCAGCAGCCATTCCGTCGGGGGCGTAGTTCAGCCCCAGCATTTT. Translated: CASSHSVGGVVQPQHF.

This clonotype was counted only a few times. This rearrangement joins TRBV2 to TRBJ2-1; D is uncertain. V lost 4 bases and J lost 0, with 4 bases in between. Per the germline V gene, CDR1 is SNHLY and CDR2 is FYNNEI. This CDR3 is built from 13 residues. CDR3: CASSVYSYNEQFF. CDR3 sequence (DNA): TGTGCCAGCAGTGTTTACTCCTACAATGAGCAGTTCTTC.

V is TRBV4-1 and J is TRBJ1-5, with TRBD1 matching over 8 bases. J was trimmed by 5 bases and V by 1 base; bases with no gene match: 4. CDR3 size: 15 residues. The germline CDR1 and CDR2 sequences are MGHRA and YSYEKL. The chain's CDR3 is CASSQVVTGDQPQHF. Written as DNA, the CDR3 is TGCGCCAGCAGCCAAGTAGTGACAGGGGATCAGCCCCAGCATTTT.

This clonotype appeared many times. This chain joins TRBV25-1 and TRBJ2-5, with a weak D call TRBD2 (5 bases). Trimming stripped 3 bases from V and 7 bases from J, with 6 bases between. The V gene's germline CDR1 is MGHDK and CDR2 SYGVNS. This CDR3 has 11 amino acids. The CDR3 sequence: CASSDAGTQYF. For the CDR3, the DNA is TGTGCCAGCAGTGACGCGGGGACCCAGTACTTC.

The chain employs TRBV6-5 and TRBJ2-5; perhaps TRBD2 as D (6 bases). The CDR3 has 15 residues. Trimming removed 5 bases at V and 3 bases at J, with 16 bases between. Looked up from germline, CDR1 is MNHEY and CDR2 is SVGAGI. The CDR3 DNA follows: TGTGCCAGCAGTCCCCTCGTTGGGGGGAAAGAGACCCAGTACTTC. It translates to CASSPLVGGKETQYF.

This sequence joins TRBV12-3 or TRBV12-4 and TRBJ2-4; TRBD2 matches 9 bases. Losses at the gene ends were 3 bases for V and 8 bases for J; bases not matched to a gene: 8. There are 15 residues in the CDR3. The CDR3 nucleotides are TGTGCCAGCAGTTTTTGGTCTAGCGGGGCGCACATTCAGTACTTC. Residues: CASSFWSSGAHIQYF.

This sequence joins TRBV4-2 and TRBJ2-3; D call uncertain. This CDR3 has 14 amino acids. The ends were cut back, 0 bases at V and 4 bases at J, with 8 bases in the middle. CDR1 LGHNA and CDR2 YNFKEQ come from the germline V gene. The CDR3 is CASSQDRSSDTQYF. The CDR3 DNA reads as TGTGCCAGCAGCCAAGACAGGTCCTCAGATACGCAGTATTTT.

This clonotype was seen repeatedly, ten times or more. The chain combines TRBV27 with TRBJ1-3; unclear D gene. CDR1 is MNHEY, CDR2 SMNVEV, per germline (reference sequence). Trimming removed 5 bases at V and 3 bases at J, with 17 bases between. The CDR3 contains 16 residues. The CDR3 is CASSPIPPVDGNTIYF. The CDR3, as DNA: TGTGCCAGCAGTCCTATCCCCCCCGTTGATGGAAACACCATATATTTT.

The table lists this clonotype with a few counts. This sequence joins TRBV15 and TRBJ2-6; the match to TRBD1 covers 9 bases. CDR3 length equals 15 residues. CDR1 and CDR2 from the germline V gene are LNHNV and YYDKDF (reference sequence). Trimming at V came to 8 bases and at J to 1 base, leaving 3 bases not matched to a gene. In DNA, the CDR3 is TGTGCCACCGGGACAGGGACGTCTGGGGCCAACGTCCTGACTTTC. Translation gives CATGTGTSGANVLTF.

The table lists this clonotype with a few counts. One end of the junction fails to match germline, which may point to a read error. V is TRBV27 and J is TRBJ1-6; D is perhaps TRBD1 (5 bases). The germline V gene has CDR1 MNHEY and CDR2 SMNVEV (reference sequence). The CDR3 is made up of 13 amino acids. The CDR3 protein is CASSFDSNSPFHF. CDR3 DNA sequence: TGTGCCAGCAGCTTCGACAGTAATTCACCCTTCCACTTT.

This clonotype was picked up many times. The chain is built from TRBV27 and TRBJ2-3; 14 bases align to TRBD2. This CDR3 spans 17 amino acids. Germline V CDR1 and CDR2: MNHEY, SMNVEV (reference sequence). V lost 5 bases to trimming and J lost 2 bases; unmatched junction nucleotides: 6. This chain's CDR3 is CASSPLGLAGDTDTQYF. CDR3 sequence (DNA): TGTGCCAGCAGTCCCCTGGGACTAGCGGGGGACACAGATACGCAGTATTTT.

V and J are TRBV19 and TRBJ1-3, with TRBD1 identical over 8 bases. V lost 4 bases to trimming and J lost 0 bases; unmatched junction nucleotides: 8. Germline V gene data show CDR1 as LNHDA and CDR2 as SQIVND (reference sequence). CDR3 size: 17 residues. The CDR3 DNA follows: TGTGCCAGTAGTAACCAGGACAGGGCGAGCTCTGGAAACACCATATATTTT. Protein product: CASSNQDRASSGNTIYF.

This clonotype came up many times. The chain couples TRBV29-1 to TRBJ1-1; no clear D. V lost 6 bases to trimming and J lost 5 bases, with 16 bases between them. Germline V gene sequence: CDR1 SQVTM, CDR2 ANQGSEA. This CDR3 contains 13 residues. The CDR3 loop reads CSVERPGSTEAFF. The CDR3 DNA is TGCAGCGTCGAGCGTCCGGGCTCAACTGAAGCTTTCTTT.

This clonotype was recorded at least ten times. The chain joins TRBV7-9 to TRBJ2-3; D remains unclear. In germline, CDR1 is SEHNR, CDR2 FQNEAQ (reference sequence). The length of the CDR3 is 16 residues. V gave up 6 bases and J gave up 0 bases, with 16 bases separating them. The CDR3 DNA sequence: TGTGCCAGCAGGGGCGACGACCACTCTAGCACAGATACGCAGTATTTT. Translating it yields CASRGDDHSSTDTQYF. The complete variable domain, with remaining parts taken from reference TRBV7-9 and TRBJ2-3, reads DTGVSQNPRHKITKRGQNVTFRCDPISEHNRLYWYRQTLGQGPEFLTYFQNEAQLEKSRLLSDRFSAERPKGSFSTLEIQRTEQGDSAMYLCASRGDDHSSTDTQYFGPGTRLTVL.

The chain has TRBV27 and TRBJ1-2; D call uncertain. Trimming took off 0 bases at V and 4 bases at J, with 9 bases between the two ends. Germline V gives CDR1 MNHEY, CDR2 SMNVEV (reference sequence). The CDR3 runs to 14 residues. CDR3 protein: CASSLSDKVYGYTF. The CDR3 nucleotides read TGTGCCAGCAGTTTATCCGACAAAGTCTATGGCTACACCTTC.

This clonotype was seen more than once but under ten times. J is TRBJ2-2 and V is TRBV6-6, with a possible D match to TRBD1 (6 bases). Germline V lookup: CDR1 MNHNY, CDR2 SVGAGI (reference sequence). Deletions cut 2 bases from V and 5 bases from J, with 9 bases between. This CDR3 is built from 14 residues. Here the CDR3 DNA reads TGTGCCAGCAGTTACACAGGGCGAACCGGGGAGCTGTTTTTT. Protein sequence: CASSYTGRTGELFF.

This chain uses TRBV25-1 with TRBJ1-5; D not certain. In germline, CDR1 is MGHDK, CDR2 SYGVNS. The CDR3 contains 17 residues. Trimming left V 6 bases short and J 0 bases short, with 18 bases between. The CDR3 sequence is CASSTTPCTDSNQPQHF. As DNA, the CDR3 is TGTGCCAGCAGCACCACCCCCTGCACCGATAGCAATCAGCCCCAGCATTTT.